Below are 20 T cell receptor beta chains sequenced from a single sample in a study of T cell responses to AZD1222 COVID-19 vaccine. Sequenced by immunoSEQ multiplex PCR; TCRdb stores in-frame clones only, minus some. The sample carries 140,000 to 150,000 clones, 91% recorded once. The sample in question was peripheral blood, obtained 28 days after the second AZD1222 dose. Receptors originate from an adult who received the AZD1222 COVID-19 vaccine.

The chain carries TRBV3-1 (or the pseudogene TRBV3-2) and TRBJ1-2; D might be TRBD1 (5 bases). CDR3 length: 14 residues. V was cut by 4 bases and J by 10 bases, with 19 bases left in between. CDR1 is LGHDT and CDR2 is YNNKEL in the germline V gene (reference sequence). This chain's CDR3 is CASSPTELASVYTF. The CDR3 bases are TGTGCCAGCAGCCCGACAGAGTTGGCATCAGTCTACACCTTC.

The chain employs TRBV27 and TRBJ2-1; 13 positions match TRBD2. Germline assignment: CDR1 MNHEY and CDR2 SMNVEV (reference sequence). Losses at the gene ends were 6 bases for V and 2 bases for J; bases not matched to a gene: 4. CDR3 length: 16 residues. The CDR3 coding sequence is TGTGCCAGCAGCCGGGGGACTAGCGGGACCTACAATGAGCAGTTCTTC. This gives the protein CASSRGTSGTYNEQFF.

The CDR3 nucleotides are TGTGCCAGTCACGACGAGGGTAACACCGGGGAGCTGTTTTTT. Its protein is CASHDEGNTGELFF. The chain recombines TRBV6-4 with TRBJ2-2; tentatively, D is TRBD2 (5 bases). Germline CDR1 MRHNA, CDR2 SNTAGT. The CDR3 is made up of 14 amino acids. The V end was cut by 9 bases, the J end by 2 bases, with 13 bases between.

This rearrangement joins TRBV27 to TRBJ1-3; possible D gene TRBD1, 5 bases. This CDR3 is 14 amino acids long. Germline CDR1 reads MNHEY; CDR2 reads SMNVEV (reference sequence). Trimming took off 3 bases at V and 3 bases at J, with 9 bases between the two ends. CDR3 coding DNA: TGTGCCAGCAGTTTGGGGCAGATTGGAAACACCATATATTTT. It translates to CASSLGQIGNTIYF.

The gene calls are TRBV7-2 and TRBJ1-2; TRBD1 might be the D (5 bases). The germline V gene encodes CDR1 SGHTA and CDR2 FQGNSA. Trimming removed 5 bases at V and 1 base at J, with 14 bases between. The CDR3 consists of 15 residues. The CDR3 DNA follows: TGTGCCAGCAGCCCGCAAAGGGGCCGTAACTATGGCTACACCTTC. Its protein product is CASSPQRGRNYGYTF.

The chain is built from TRBV19 and TRBJ2-3; D perhaps matches TRBD1 (5 bases). There are 15 residues in the CDR3. From germline, CDR1 is LNHDA and CDR2 SQIVND (reference sequence). V lost 5 bases and J 8 bases, leaving 20 bases between the germline ends. The CDR3 sequence is CASSFPAKGPGTQYF. The CDR3 DNA sequence: TGTGCCAGTAGTTTCCCGGCAAAGGGGCCAGGTACGCAGTATTTT. Complete variable domain (other parts from reference TRBV19 and TRBJ2-3): DGGITQSPKYLFRKEGQNVTLSCEQNLNHDAMYWYRQDPGQGLRLIYYSQIVNDFQKGDIAEGYSVSREKKESFPLTVTSAQKNPTAFYLCASSFPAKGPGTQYFGPGTRLTVL.

CDR3 sequence (DNA): TGTGCCAGCAGCCTCGGGACAAGCGTTAATAATGAAAAACTGTTTTTT. Translated, it gives CASSLGTSVNNEKLFF. This sequence joins TRBV5-4 and TRBJ1-4; possible D gene TRBD1, 6 bases. The CDR3 totals 16 residues. V lost 4 bases to trimming and J lost 4 bases, with 17 bases between them. Germline V gene data show CDR1 as SGHNT and CDR2 as YYREEE (reference sequence).

V gene TRBV7-9 combines with J gene TRBJ1-5, with D possibly being TRBD1 (6 bases). Trimming pared 1 base from V and 4 bases from J, leaving 8 bases between. The CDR3 is made up of 14 amino acids. The germline V gene has CDR1 SEHNR and CDR2 FQNEAQ (reference sequence). The CDR3 DNA reads as TGTGCCAGCAGCTTAGAGGGGGGGAATCAGCCCCAGCATTTT. Translating gives CASSLEGGNQPQHF.

The rearrangement links TRBV27 to TRBJ2-1, with D perhaps being TRBD1 or TRBD2 (5 bases each). Deletions cut 7 bases from V and 7 bases from J, with 20 bases between. The CDR3 runs 15 residues. Germline CDR1 is MNHEY and CDR2 is SMNVEV (reference sequence). CDR3 nucleotides: TGTGCCAGCACCCCGACCGGGACGGTGTATAATGAGCAGTTCTTC. Its translation is CASTPTGTVYNEQFF.

This clone was counted once. The chain employs TRBV6-5 and TRBJ1-6; TRBD1 agrees at 8 bases. Trimming removed 1 base from V and 5 bases from J; junction bases left unmatched: 4. Germline V gene sequence: CDR1 MNHEY, CDR2 SVGAGI. This CDR3 has 16 residues. CDR3 in amino acids: CASSYFQGADNSPLHF. As DNA, the CDR3 is TGTGCCAGCAGTTACTTCCAGGGGGCGGATAATTCACCCCTCCACTTT.

The V gene is TRBV3-1 (or the pseudogene TRBV3-2), the J gene TRBJ1-5; no reliable D call. The germline V gene encodes CDR1 LGHDT and CDR2 YNNKEL (reference sequence). V lost 1 base and J 4 bases, leaving 11 bases between the germline ends. The CDR3 sequence is 15 residues long. CDR3 sequence: CASSQAGMGNQPQHF. Here the CDR3 DNA reads TGTGCCAGCAGCCAAGCGGGAATGGGAAATCAGCCCCAGCATTTT.

Only a few counts were recorded for this clone. The chain employs TRBV15 and TRBJ2-2, with 8 bases matching TRBD2. Trimming took 5 bases from V and 5 from J; bases not matched to a gene: 13. This CDR3 comprises 17 residues. The germline V gene has CDR1 LNHNV and CDR2 YYDKDF (reference sequence). The DNA for the CDR3 is TGTGCCACCAGCGACCTTCGAAGCGGGGGAAATACCGGGGAGCTGTTTTTT. It is translated as CATSDLRSGGNTGELFF.

The chain has TRBV19 and TRBJ2-5; 14 nucleotides agree with TRBD2. The CDR3 loop spans 15 amino acids. Germline V CDR1 and CDR2: LNHDA, SQIVND (reference sequence). J was trimmed by 5 bases and V by 5 bases; bases with no gene match: 4. The CDR3 DNA is TGTGCCAGTAGTGGACTAGCGGGAGGAGAGGAGACCCAGTACTTC. As protein: CASSGLAGGEETQYF.

This clone has only a few counts. The chain recombines TRBV5-1 with TRBJ1-1; 10 positions match TRBD1. The CDR3 sequence is 17 residues long. V shed 3 bases and J 4 bases; nucleotides not matched to a gene: 12. Germline CDR1 reads SGHRS; CDR2 reads YFSETQ. The CDR3 reads CASSWPPGQGTVTEAFF. In DNA, the CDR3 is TGCGCCAGCAGCTGGCCCCCGGGACAGGGGACGGTCACTGAAGCTTTCTTT.

This sequence joins TRBV6-6 and TRBJ1-4; TRBD1 is a possible D gene (5 bases). Germline values: CDR1 MNHNY, CDR2 SVGAGI (reference sequence). Trimming took off 3 bases at V and 8 bases at J, with 13 bases between the two ends. CDR3 length: 14 residues. CDR3 DNA: TGTGCCAGCAGTTATGGTCAGGGCGGCGAAAAACTGTTTTTT. This sequence encodes CASSYGQGGEKLFF.

V is TRBV11-3 and J is TRBJ2-7; no reliable D call. Germline CDR1 reads SGHNT; CDR2 reads YENEEA. Trimming cost V 1 base and J 4 bases, with 11 bases left between them. This CDR3 contains 14 residues. The CDR3 loop reads CASSLVGGGYEQYF. In DNA form, the CDR3 reads TGTGCCAGCAGCTTAGTTGGCGGTGGATACGAGCAGTACTTC.

This clone was picked up one time. The chain links TRBV10-1 to TRBJ2-2, with TRBD2 matching over 9 bases. In germline, CDR1 is WNHNN, CDR2 SYGVQD (reference sequence). Losses at the gene ends were 2 bases for V and 5 bases for J; bases not matched to a gene: 9. This CDR3 comprises 17 residues. The chain's CDR3 is CASSENIAGARTGELFF. The CDR3 DNA is TGCGCCAGCAGTGAGAATATAGCGGGAGCGAGAACCGGGGAGCTGTTTTTT.

The gene calls are TRBV7-9 and TRBJ2-1, with unresolved D. The CDR3 sequence is 17 residues long. V lost 5 bases, J lost 5 bases, and 22 bases lay in between. The V gene's germline CDR1 is SEHNR and CDR2 FQNEAQ (reference sequence). The CDR3 sequence: CASSLPRGKYTNNEQFF. CDR3 DNA: TGTGCCAGCAGCCTGCCTCGTGGGAAGTATACTAACAATGAGCAGTTCTTC.

V and J are TRBV12-3 or TRBV12-4 and TRBJ2-7, with a weak D call TRBD1 (5 bases). V dropped 8 bases and J dropped 1 base, with 12 bases sitting between them. The CDR3 totals 13 residues. The CDR3 DNA reads TGTGCCAGCCGGCGCAGGGCTTCCTACGAGCAGTACTTC. Protein: CASRRRASYEQYF.

The chain combines TRBV3-1 (or the pseudogene TRBV3-2) with TRBJ1-2, with D unresolved. Trimming removed 1 base from V and 8 bases from J, with 14 bases in between. The CDR3 runs 14 residues. Germline CDR1 and CDR2: LGHDT and YNNKEL (reference sequence). The CDR3 nucleotides read TGTGCCAGCAGCCAAGGGACCCTAGGCGGCGGCTACACCTTC. It is translated as CASSQGTLGGGYTF.